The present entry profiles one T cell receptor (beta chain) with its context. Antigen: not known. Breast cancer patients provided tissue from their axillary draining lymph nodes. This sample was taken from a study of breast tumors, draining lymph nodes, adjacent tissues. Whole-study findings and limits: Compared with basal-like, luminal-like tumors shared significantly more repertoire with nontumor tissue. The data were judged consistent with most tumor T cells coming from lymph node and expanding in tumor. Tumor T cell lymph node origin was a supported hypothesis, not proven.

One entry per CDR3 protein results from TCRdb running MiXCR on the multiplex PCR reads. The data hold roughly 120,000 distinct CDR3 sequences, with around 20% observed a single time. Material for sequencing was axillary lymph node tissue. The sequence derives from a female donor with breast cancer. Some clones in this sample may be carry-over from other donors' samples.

The DNA of the CDR3 is TGTGCCAGCAGTTTGGGGCAGATGAACACTGAAGCTTTCTTT. Amino acids: CASSLGQMNTEAFF. The chain uses TRBV12-3 or TRBV12-4 and TRBJ1-1; possible D gene TRBD1, 5 bases. The CDR3 loop spans 14 amino acids. The germline V and J ends were trimmed by 3 bases and 0 bases, with 8 bases remaining between them.